The 19 T cell receptor beta chains below were found in one sample sequenced in a study of shared clonotypes between healthy human individuals. Sequencing was performed with immunoSEQ multiplex PCR; in TCRdb, only in-frame clones are kept and a portion is missing. The data contain roughly 2,500,000 clones, over 85% of them singletons. The sequenced material came from naive CD4+ T cells from PBMCs. Subset of the sample: CD45RA+ positively selected. The receptors stem from a man aged 18 to 30 in good health. Some clones in this sample may be carry-over from other donors' samples.

V and J are TRBV7-2 and TRBJ2-2, with 7 bases fitting TRBD2. Germline values: CDR1 SGHTA, CDR2 FQGNSA. J gave up 6 bases and V 7 bases, and 8 bases lay outside the gene matches. CDR3 length equals 14 residues. In nucleotides, the CDR3 is TGTGCCAGCAAAACGAGGGAGGGCGCCGGGGAGCTGTTTTTT. Encoded protein: CASKTREGAGELFF.

The chain couples TRBV18 to TRBJ1-1, with 10 bases fitting TRBD1. There are 16 residues in the CDR3. The V and J ends lost 2 bases and 7 bases, in that order; junction bases with no gene match: 10. The germline V gene has CDR1 KGHSH and CDR2 LQKENI. The DNA for the CDR3 is TGTGCCAGCTCACCAATCGAGACAGGGGGCGCGGGTGAAGCTTTCTTT. Translated: CASSPIETGGAGEAFF.

This chain links TRBV7-8 with TRBJ1-5; 8 nucleotides align to TRBD1. The J segment lost 5 bases and the V segment lost 5 bases, leaving 11 bases of the junction unmatched. Germline CDR1 reads SGHVS; CDR2 reads FQNEAQ. The CDR3 length is 16 residues. The CDR3 bases are TGTGCCAGCAGCCCTCGAGGACAGGGTCTGGATCAGCCCCAGCATTTT. It yields the protein CASSPRGQGLDQPQHF.

The genes are TRBV29-1 and TRBJ2-7, with D possibly being TRBD2 (5 bases). This CDR3 region has 15 residues. The V gene's germline CDR1 is SQVTM and CDR2 ANQGSEA. Trimming pared 6 bases from V and 6 bases from J, leaving 24 bases between. The CDR3 sequence: CSVKTGIRRTGEQYF. CDR3 nucleotides: TGCAGCGTGAAAACCGGGATCAGACGTACGGGCGAGCAGTACTTC.

The chain carries TRBV28 and TRBJ2-4; D gene uncertain. The CDR3 has 14 amino acids. V was pared by 5 bases and J by 16 bases, with 24 bases between. Germline CDR1 reads MDHEN; CDR2 reads SYDVKM. As DNA, the CDR3 is TGTGCCAGCAGTCCCTTGCCCTGGCCTCCCCACCCTTACTTC. It encodes CASSPLPWPPHPYF.

The V and J genes are TRBV11-2 and TRBJ2-5; TRBD2 matches at 9 bases. J was trimmed by 4 bases and V by 1 base; bases with no gene match: 7. Per the germline V gene, CDR1 is SGHAT and CDR2 is FQNNGV. The CDR3 runs to 16 residues. CDR3 region: CASSLVGGRARETQYF. CDR3 DNA: TGTGCCAGCAGCTTAGTGGGCGGGAGGGCCCGAGAGACCCAGTACTTC. Looking up the rest from reference TRBV11-2 and TRBJ2-5 gives the full variable domain: EAGVAQSPRYKIIEKRQSVAFWCNPISGHATLYWYQQILGQGPKLLIQFQNNGVVDDSQLPKDRFSAERLKGVDSTLKIQPAKLEDSAVYLCASSLVGGRARETQYFGPGTRLLVL.

About this clone: The same CDR3 arises from other DNA sequences in this sample as well. This sequence joins TRBV5-1 and TRBJ2-6; TRBD1 matches at 7 bases. The ends lost 1 base at V and 0 bases at J; junction bases unmatched: 1. The germline V gene has CDR1 SGHRS and CDR2 YFSETQ. The CDR3 covers 16 residues. DNA of the CDR3: TGCGCCAGCAGCTTGACAGGGGTCTCTGGGGCCAACGTCCTGACTTTC. It translates to CASSLTGVSGANVLTF.

The J gene is TRBJ1-1, the V gene TRBV18, with unresolved D. The CDR3 length is 16 residues. Trimming removed 3 bases at V and 0 bases at J, with 14 bases between. Germline V lookup: CDR1 KGHSH, CDR2 LQKENI. The CDR3 region has the DNA TGTGCCAGCTCACCTTACCCCGAGGCCATGAACACTGAAGCTTTCTTT. Translation gives CASSPYPEAMNTEAFF.

This clone was seen just once. The chain is built from TRBV11-2 and TRBJ1-4; tentative D call: TRBD1 (5 bases). Trimming cost V 6 bases and J 8 bases, with 13 bases left between them. Looked up from germline, CDR1 is SGHAT and CDR2 is FQNNGV. The CDR3 runs 13 residues. This CDR3 is CASSRGAGEKLFF. Written as DNA, the CDR3 is TGTGCCAGCAGTAGAGGGGCGGGCGAAAAACTGTTTTTT.

This clone came up once. The rearrangement joins TRBV29-1 to TRBJ2-7, with D maybe TRBD2 (7 bases). V was pared by 7 bases and J by 0 bases, with 13 bases between. The CDR3 runs to 13 residues. The germline CDR1 and CDR2 sequences are SQVTM and ANQGSEA. The CDR3 nucleotides are TGCAGCGCCTATGGGGGGGCCTCCTACGAGCAGTACTTC. This encodes CSAYGGASYEQYF.

V usage is TRBV28 and J usage is TRBJ2-7, with D perhaps matching TRBD1 (6 bases). The germline gives CDR1 MDHEN, CDR2 SYDVKM. Trimming took off 5 bases at V and 2 bases at J, with 19 bases between the two ends. CDR3 size: 16 residues. The CDR3 reads CASSPNSIGTTYEQYF. As DNA, the CDR3 is TGTGCCAGCAGTCCAAACTCCATCGGGACAACCTACGAGCAGTACTTC.

This rearrangement joins TRBV6-6 to TRBJ1-5; D is perhaps TRBD1 (5 bases). Germline CDR1 is MNHNY and CDR2 is SVGAGI (reference sequence). CDR3 size: 14 residues. Trimming removed 0 bases at V and 7 bases at J, with 10 bases between. In DNA, the CDR3 is TGTGCCAGCAGTTACTCCCAGGGAATGCAGCCCCAGCATTTT. Its protein is CASSYSQGMQPQHF.

The rearrangement joins TRBV27 to TRBJ1-5, with TRBD1 matching over 8 bases. Per the germline V gene, CDR1 is MNHEY and CDR2 is SMNVEV (reference sequence). V shed 1 base, J shed 0 bases, and the junction held 8 bases outside the gene matches. The CDR3 loop spans 18 amino acids. CDR3 in amino acids: CASSLFWTGKYSNQPQHF. In DNA, the CDR3 is TGTGCCAGCAGTTTATTCTGGACAGGGAAATATAGCAATCAGCCCCAGCATTTT.

The V and J genes are TRBV7-2 and TRBJ1-4; tentatively, D is TRBD1 (6 bases). Trimming removed 4 bases from V and 8 bases from J, with 17 bases in between. Germline-derived CDR1 and CDR2 are SGHTA and FQGNSA. The CDR3 is 15 amino acids. CDR3 loop: CASSSRSTGSEKLFF. The CDR3 bases are TGTGCCAGCAGCTCCAGATCAACAGGGTCCGAAAAACTGTTTTTT.

Points on this clone: A read error may produce the germline difference seen at one junction end. The chain has TRBV20-1 and TRBJ2-1; perhaps TRBD2 as D (5 bases). CDR1 and CDR2 (germline): DFQATT, SNEGSKA (reference sequence). The CDR3 spans 10 residues. The CDR3 spells CSTSINEQFF. The CDR3 region has the DNA TGCAGTACTAGTATTAATGAGCAGTTCTTC.

The CDR3: CASSFGLTSTSSTDTQYF. In DNA form, the CDR3 reads TGTGCCAGCAGCTTCGGACTTACTAGTACATCTAGCACAGATACGCAGTATTTT. This rearrangement joins TRBV7-8 to TRBJ2-3; D is possibly TRBD2 (5 bases). V shed 3 bases and J shed 0 bases, with 19 bases lying between them. The CDR3 loop spans 18 amino acids. Per germline, CDR1 SGHVS and CDR2 FQNEAQ.

This clone was seen a few times. The gene calls are TRBV30 and TRBJ1-2; D gene ambiguous. The germline CDR1 and CDR2 sequences are GTSNPN and SVGIG (reference sequence). The CDR3 loop spans 15 amino acids. Trimming cost V 1 base and J 2 bases, with 14 bases left between them. CDR3 in amino acids: CAWSEGSKGNYGYTF. CDR3 bases: TGTGCCTGGAGTGAGGGTAGCAAGGGAAACTATGGCTACACCTTC.

This chain links TRBV10-3 with TRBJ1-3, with D perhaps matching TRBD1 (5 bases). This CDR3 is 16 amino acids long. Germline lookup yields CDR1 ENHRY and CDR2 SYGVKD. V was pared by 1 base and J by 4 bases, with 14 bases between. As DNA, the CDR3 is TGTGCCATCAGTGAGTTCTCCGCAGGGCAAGGAAACACCATATATTTT. It specifies CAISEFSAGQGNTIYF.

This rearrangement joins TRBV27 to TRBJ2-7; D not certain. Germline values: CDR1 MNHEY, CDR2 SMNVEV (reference sequence). CDR3 length equals 15 residues. Between the trimmed V and J ends, which lost 7 bases and 4 bases, there was a span of 20 bases. CDR3 sequence: CASTYDGSGWYEQYF. The CDR3 coding sequence is TGTGCCAGCACCTACGATGGATCAGGATGGTACGAGCAGTACTTC.